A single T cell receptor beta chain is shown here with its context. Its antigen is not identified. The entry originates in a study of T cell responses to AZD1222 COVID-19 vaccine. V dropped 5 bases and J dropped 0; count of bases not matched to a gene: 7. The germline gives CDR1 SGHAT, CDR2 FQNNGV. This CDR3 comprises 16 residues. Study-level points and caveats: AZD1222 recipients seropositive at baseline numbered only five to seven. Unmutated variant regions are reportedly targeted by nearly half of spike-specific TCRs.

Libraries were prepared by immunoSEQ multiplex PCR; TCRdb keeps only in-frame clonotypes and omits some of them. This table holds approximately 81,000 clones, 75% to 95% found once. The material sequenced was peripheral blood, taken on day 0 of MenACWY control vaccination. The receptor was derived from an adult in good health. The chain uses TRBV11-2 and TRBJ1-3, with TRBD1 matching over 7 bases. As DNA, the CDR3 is TGTGCCAGCAGCGACCCGGGACAGTTCTCTGGAAACACCATATATTTT. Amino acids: CASSDPGQFSGNTIYF.